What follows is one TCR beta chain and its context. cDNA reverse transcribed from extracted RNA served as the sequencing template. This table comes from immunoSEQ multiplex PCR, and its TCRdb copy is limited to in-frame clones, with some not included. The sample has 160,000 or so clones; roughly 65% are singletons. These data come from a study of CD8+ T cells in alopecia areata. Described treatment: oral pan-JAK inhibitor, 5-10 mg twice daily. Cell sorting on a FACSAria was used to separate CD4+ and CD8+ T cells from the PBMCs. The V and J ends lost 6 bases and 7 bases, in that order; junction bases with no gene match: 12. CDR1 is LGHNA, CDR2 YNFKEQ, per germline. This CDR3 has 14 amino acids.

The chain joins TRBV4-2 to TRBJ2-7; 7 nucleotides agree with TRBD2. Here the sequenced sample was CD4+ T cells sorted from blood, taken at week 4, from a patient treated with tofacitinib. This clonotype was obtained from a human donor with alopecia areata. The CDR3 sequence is CASSLGDRGEEQYF. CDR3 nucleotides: TGTGCCAGCAGTCTGGGCGACCGGGGGGAAGAGCAGTACTTC.